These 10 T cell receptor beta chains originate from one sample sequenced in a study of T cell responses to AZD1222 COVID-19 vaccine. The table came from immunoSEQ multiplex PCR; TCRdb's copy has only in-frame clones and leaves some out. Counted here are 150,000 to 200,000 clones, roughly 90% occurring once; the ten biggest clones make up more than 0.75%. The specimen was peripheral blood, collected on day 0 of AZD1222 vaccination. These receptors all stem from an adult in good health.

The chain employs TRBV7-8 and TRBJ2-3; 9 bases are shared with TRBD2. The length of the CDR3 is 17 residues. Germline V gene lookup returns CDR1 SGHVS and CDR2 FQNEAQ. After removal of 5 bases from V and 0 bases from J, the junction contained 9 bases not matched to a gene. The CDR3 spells CASSHLRSGGSTDTQYF. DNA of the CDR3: TGTGCCAGCAGCCATTTAAGGAGCGGGGGGAGCACAGATACGCAGTATTTT.

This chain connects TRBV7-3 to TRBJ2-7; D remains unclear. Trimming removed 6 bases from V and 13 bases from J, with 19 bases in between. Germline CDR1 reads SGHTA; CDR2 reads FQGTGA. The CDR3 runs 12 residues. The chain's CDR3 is CASRQKTGRRYF. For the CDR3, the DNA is TGTGCCAGCAGACAAAAGACGGGTAGGCGATACTTC.

Written as DNA, the CDR3 is TGTGCCAGCTCACCACCCGGGGACAATACGCAGTATTTT. It codes for CASSPPGDNTQYF. The rearrangement joins TRBV18 to TRBJ2-3, with a weak D call TRBD1 (6 bases). CDR3 length equals 13 residues. Trimming left V 0 bases short and J 7 bases short, with 8 bases between. Germline V gene data show CDR1 as KGHSH and CDR2 as LQKENI.

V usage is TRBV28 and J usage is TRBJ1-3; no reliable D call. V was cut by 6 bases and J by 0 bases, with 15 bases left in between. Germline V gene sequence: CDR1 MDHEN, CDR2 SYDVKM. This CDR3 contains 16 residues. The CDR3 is CASSGFPWSSGNTIYF. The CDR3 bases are TGTGCCAGCAGCGGCTTCCCGTGGAGCTCTGGAAACACCATATATTTT.

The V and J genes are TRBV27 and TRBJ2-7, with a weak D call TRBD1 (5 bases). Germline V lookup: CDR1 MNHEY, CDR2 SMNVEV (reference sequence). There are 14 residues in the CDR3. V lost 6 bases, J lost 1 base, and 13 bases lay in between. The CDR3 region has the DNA TGTGCCAGCAGACTAAACAGGTATTCCTACGAGCAGTACTTC. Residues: CASRLNRYSYEQYF.

As DNA, the CDR3 is TGTGCCAGCAGCCATAGGACAGGGGTGGTGTCGGCTGAAGCTTTCTTT. This gives the protein CASSHRTGVVSAEAFF. The chain is built from TRBV14 and TRBJ1-1; 9 nucleotides agree with TRBD1. Trimming at V came to 3 bases and at J to 6 bases, leaving 11 bases not matched to a gene. Germline lookup yields CDR1 SGHDN and CDR2 FVKESK. There are 16 residues in the CDR3.

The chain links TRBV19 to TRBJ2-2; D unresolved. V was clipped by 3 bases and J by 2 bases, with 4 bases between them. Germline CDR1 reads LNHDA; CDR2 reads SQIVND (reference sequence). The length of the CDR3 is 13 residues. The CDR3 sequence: CASSITNTGELFF. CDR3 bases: TGTGCCAGTAGTATCACAAACACCGGGGAGCTGTTTTTT.

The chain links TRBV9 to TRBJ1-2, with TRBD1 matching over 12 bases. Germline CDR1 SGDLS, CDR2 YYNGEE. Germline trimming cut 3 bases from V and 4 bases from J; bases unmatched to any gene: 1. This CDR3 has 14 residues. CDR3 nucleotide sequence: TGTGCCAGCAGCGAGGGACAGGGGGCCTATGGCTACACCTTC. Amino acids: CASSEGQGAYGYTF.

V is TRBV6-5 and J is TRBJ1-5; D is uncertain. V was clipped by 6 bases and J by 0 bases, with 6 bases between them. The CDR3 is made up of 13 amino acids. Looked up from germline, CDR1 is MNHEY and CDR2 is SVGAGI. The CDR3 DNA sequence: TGTGCCAGCAGGCGGAATAGCAATCAGCCCCAGCATTTT. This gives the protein CASRRNSNQPQHF.

CDR3 sequence reads: CASRLGTLNTEAFF. DNA for the CDR3: TGTGCCAGCAGGTTAGGGACATTGAACACTGAAGCTTTCTTT. The chain recombines TRBV6-5 with TRBJ1-1, with a tentative D call TRBD1 (6 bases). Germline CDR1 is MNHEY and CDR2 is SVGAGI. This CDR3 region has 14 residues. The ends were cut back, 6 bases at V and 0 bases at J, with 11 bases in the middle.